The 15 T cell receptor beta chains below were found in one sample sequenced in a study of a mutant IDH1 vaccine in newly diagnosed glioma. As to time point: week 23, last vaccination. Doses comprised 300 ug of mutant IDH1 20-mer peptide each, plus topical imiquimod. Produced via immunoSEQ multiplex PCR; TCRdb's table is partial and in-frame only. The top ten clones hold 17% of a sample with 25,000 to 30,000 clones, roughly 80% of them seen once. Their recognized antigens are unknown. The source material was PBMCs, sampled from a glioma patient whose treatment included an IDH1 peptide vaccine. These receptors came from a woman between 25 and 40 years old with glioma.

The V and J genes are TRBV25-1 and TRBJ1-1, with TRBD1 as a possible D gene (5 bases). Germline V gene lookup returns CDR1 MGHDK and CDR2 SYGVNS. The V end lost 8 bases, the J end lost 2 bases, and 9 bases lay between the germline ends. This CDR3 has 12 residues. In nucleotides, the CDR3 is TGTGCCAGCGGTAGGGGTAACACTGAAGCTTTCTTT. It codes for CASGRGNTEAFF.

This chain links TRBV6-1 with TRBJ2-5; D may be TRBD1 (6 bases). In germline, CDR1 is MNHNS, CDR2 SASEGT. The length of the CDR3 is 15 residues. Trimming took 4 bases from V and 5 from J, leaving 17 bases between them. In DNA form, the CDR3 reads TGTGCCAGCAGTGCGAGGAGCCAGGGGTGGGAGACCCAGTACTTC. The encoded protein is CASSARSQGWETQYF.

This clone was detected once. Written as DNA, the CDR3 is TGCAGCGTTCAGGCCCGGATAAATGGCTACACCTTC. Translated, it gives CSVQARINGYTF. The chain combines TRBV29-1 with TRBJ1-2; D gene uncertain. The CDR3 runs to 12 residues. The ends were cut back, 5 bases at V and 6 bases at J, with 13 bases in the middle. Per germline, CDR1 SQVTM and CDR2 ANQGSEA.

This chain links TRBV7-2 with TRBJ1-1; D ambiguous. The CDR3 extends over 13 amino acids. The germline V gene encodes CDR1 SGHTA and CDR2 FQGNSA. Trimming pared 4 bases from V and 0 bases from J, leaving 6 bases between. The chain's CDR3 is CASSSEMNTEAFF. As DNA, the CDR3 is TGTGCCAGCAGCTCTGAAATGAACACTGAAGCTTTCTTT.

The chain carries TRBV7-8 and TRBJ1-1; tentative D call: TRBD1 (5 bases). Trimming left V 4 bases short and J 6 bases short, with 15 bases between. Per the germline V gene, CDR1 is SGHVS and CDR2 is FQNEAQ. The CDR3 loop spans 14 amino acids. The CDR3 DNA reads TGTGCCAGCAGCTCCCTCCGACAGCCCGCTGAAGCTTTCTTT. Protein product: CASSSLRQPAEAFF.

CDR3 DNA: TGTGCCAGCAGCCGGTCCCTAGGGGAGACCCAGTACTTC. Translated, it gives CASSRSLGETQYF. The chain couples TRBV13 to TRBJ2-5; no firm D call. Between the trimmed V and J ends, which lost 5 bases and 5 bases, there was a span of 12 bases. Germline CDR1 and CDR2: PRHDT and FYEKMQ (reference sequence). This CDR3 is built from 13 residues.

This chain uses TRBV5-1 with TRBJ2-7; D tentatively reads TRBD1 or TRBD2 (5 bases each). V lost 0 bases to trimming and J lost 1 base, with 17 bases between them. The CDR3 has 17 amino acids. Germline V gives CDR1 SGHRS, CDR2 YFSETQ. The CDR3 region is CASSLEAIGGSSYEQYF. For the CDR3, the DNA is TGCGCCAGCAGCTTGGAGGCTATTGGGGGTAGTTCCTACGAGCAGTACTTC.

The V and J genes are TRBV7-9 and TRBJ2-2, with D perhaps matching TRBD1 or TRBD2 (5 bases each). From germline, CDR1 is SEHNR and CDR2 FQNEAQ (reference sequence). The CDR3 has 15 amino acids. V was pared by 2 bases and J by 4 bases, with 11 bases between. Here the CDR3 reads CASSLSGHRTGELFF. DNA for the CDR3: TGTGCCAGCAGCTTAAGCGGACACCGCACCGGGGAGCTGTTTTTT.

The rearrangement links TRBV5-1 to TRBJ2-5; 8 nucleotides align to TRBD1. The CDR3 consists of 14 residues. Germline-derived CDR1 and CDR2 are SGHRS and YFSETQ. V was pared by 2 bases and J by 4 bases, with 4 bases of the junction left unmatched. The CDR3 spells CASSFQGAGETQYF. CDR3 coding DNA: TGCGCCAGCAGCTTCCAGGGGGCAGGAGAGACCCAGTACTTC.

This chain joins TRBV27 and TRBJ1-1; a possible D gene is TRBD1 (6 bases). The V end was cut by 11 bases, the J end by 5 bases, with 21 bases between. This CDR3 has 14 amino acids. From germline, CDR1 is MNHEY and CDR2 SMNVEV (reference sequence). DNA of the CDR3: TGTGCCCCTTCCGGTGGGGGGCCGGGGACTGAAGCTTTCTTT. Its protein product is CAPSGGGPGTEAFF.

The J gene is TRBJ1-6, the V gene TRBV18; unclear D gene. Germline assignment: CDR1 KGHSH and CDR2 LQKENI. The CDR3 runs to 16 residues. Trimming removed 2 bases at V and 0 bases at J, with 8 bases between. CDR3 bases: TGTGCCAGCTCACCAGGAGGGAGCTCCTATAATTCACCCCTCCACTTT. This translates into CASSPGGSSYNSPLHF.

This rearrangement joins TRBV18 to TRBJ1-5; D perhaps matches TRBD1 (6 bases). This CDR3 is built from 14 residues. CDR1 and CDR2 from the germline V gene are KGHSH and LQKENI. The V gene lost 1 base and the J gene lost 5 bases, with 9 bases spanning the gap. For the CDR3, the DNA is TGTGCCAGCTCACCACAAGGGGGAGATCAGCCCCAGCATTTT. Translation gives CASSPQGGDQPQHF. Using reference TRBV18 and TRBJ1-5 for the parts outside the CDR3, the full variable domain is NAGVMQNPRHLVRRRGQEARLRCSPMKGHSHVYWYRQLPEEGLKFMVYLQKENIIDESGMPKERFSAEFPKEGPSILRIQQVVRGDSAAYFCASSPQGGDQPQHFGDGTRLSIL.

This clone was counted a few times. V is TRBV6-6 and J is TRBJ1-5, with unresolved D. CDR3 length: 14 amino acids. Germline CDR1 is MNHNY and CDR2 is SVGAGI (reference sequence). The V gene lost 8 bases and the J gene lost 3 bases, with 14 bases spanning the gap. In DNA form, the CDR3 reads TGTGCCAGCCGCCCCCCCGCCCCCAATCAGCCCCAGCATTTT. Amino acids: CASRPPAPNQPQHF.

The chain carries TRBV6-5 and TRBJ1-1; D may be TRBD1 (5 bases). Per the germline V gene, CDR1 is MNHEY and CDR2 is SVGAGI. Deletions cut 6 bases from V and 0 bases from J, with 11 bases between. CDR3 size: 14 residues. CDR3 in DNA: TGTGCCAGCAGGGGGACGGTTGTGAACACTGAAGCTTTCTTT. Translation: CASRGTVVNTEAFF.

V usage is TRBV5-1 and J usage is TRBJ2-3, with D maybe TRBD2 (5 bases). Trimming pared 4 bases from V and 1 base from J, leaving 7 bases between. Germline assignment: CDR1 SGHRS and CDR2 YFSETQ. The CDR3 runs to 13 residues. CDR3 amino acids: CASSAGGTDTQYF. The CDR3 nucleotides are TGCGCCAGCAGCGCCGGGGGCACAGATACGCAGTATTTT. The entire variable domain, with the rest obtained from reference TRBV5-1 and TRBJ2-3, is as follows: KAGVTQTPRYLIKTRGQQVTLSCSPISGHRSVSWYQQTPGQGLQFLFEYFSETQRNKGNFPGRFSGRQFSNSRSEMNVSTLELGDSALYLCASSAGGTDTQYFGPGTRLTVL.